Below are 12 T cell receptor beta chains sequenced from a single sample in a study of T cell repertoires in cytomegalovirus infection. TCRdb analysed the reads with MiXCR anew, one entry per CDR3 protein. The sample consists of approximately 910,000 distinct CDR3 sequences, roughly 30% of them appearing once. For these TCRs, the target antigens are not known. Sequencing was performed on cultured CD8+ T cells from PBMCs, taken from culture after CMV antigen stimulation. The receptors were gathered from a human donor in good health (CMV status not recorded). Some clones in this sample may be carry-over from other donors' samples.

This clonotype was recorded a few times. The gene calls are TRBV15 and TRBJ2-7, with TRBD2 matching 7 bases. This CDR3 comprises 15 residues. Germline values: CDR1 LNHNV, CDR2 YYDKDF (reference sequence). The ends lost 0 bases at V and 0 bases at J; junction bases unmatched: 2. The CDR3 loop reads CATSRDRGDSYEQYF. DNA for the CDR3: TGTGCCACCAGCAGAGATCGGGGGGACTCCTACGAGCAGTACTTC.

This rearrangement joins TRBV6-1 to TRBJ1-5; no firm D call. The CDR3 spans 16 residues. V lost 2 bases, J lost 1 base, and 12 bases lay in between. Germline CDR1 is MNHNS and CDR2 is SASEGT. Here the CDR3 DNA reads TGTGCCAGCAGTGAAAGGGCATCTGGAAGCAATCAGCCCCAGCATTTT. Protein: CASSERASGSNQPQHF.

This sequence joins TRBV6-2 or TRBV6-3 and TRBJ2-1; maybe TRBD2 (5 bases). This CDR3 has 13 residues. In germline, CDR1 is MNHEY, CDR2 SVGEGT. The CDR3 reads CASVGELYNEQFF. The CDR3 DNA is TGTGCGAGCGTCGGGGAACTCTACAATGAGCAGTTCTTC.

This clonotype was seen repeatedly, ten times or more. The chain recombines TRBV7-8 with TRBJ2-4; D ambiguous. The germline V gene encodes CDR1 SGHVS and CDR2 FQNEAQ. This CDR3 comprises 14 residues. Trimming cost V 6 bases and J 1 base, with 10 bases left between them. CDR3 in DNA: TGTGCCAGCAGAGTTTCCCTGGCCAAAAACATTCAGTACTTC. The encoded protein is CASRVSLAKNIQYF.

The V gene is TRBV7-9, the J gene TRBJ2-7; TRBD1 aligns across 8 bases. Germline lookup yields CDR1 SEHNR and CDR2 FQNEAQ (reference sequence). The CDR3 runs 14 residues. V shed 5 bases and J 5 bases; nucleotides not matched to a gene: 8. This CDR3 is CASSPRQGPDEQYF. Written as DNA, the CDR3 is TGTGCCAGCAGCCCCCGACAGGGGCCGGACGAGCAGTACTTC.

CDR3 residues: CASSYSMIEETQYF. The DNA of the CDR3 is TGTGCCAGCAGTTACAGTATGATCGAAGAGACCCAGTACTTC. The chain couples TRBV6-2 or TRBV6-3 to TRBJ2-5; no clear D. Trimming stripped 2 bases from V and 3 bases from J, with 10 bases between. CDR1 MNHEY and CDR2 SVGEGT come from the germline V gene. The CDR3 sequence is 14 residues long.

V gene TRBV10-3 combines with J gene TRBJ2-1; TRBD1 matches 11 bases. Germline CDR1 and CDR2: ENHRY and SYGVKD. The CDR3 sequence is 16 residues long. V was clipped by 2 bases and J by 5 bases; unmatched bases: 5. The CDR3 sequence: CAISETWTGGNNEQFF. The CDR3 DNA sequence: TGTGCCATCAGTGAGACTTGGACAGGGGGCAACAATGAGCAGTTCTTC.

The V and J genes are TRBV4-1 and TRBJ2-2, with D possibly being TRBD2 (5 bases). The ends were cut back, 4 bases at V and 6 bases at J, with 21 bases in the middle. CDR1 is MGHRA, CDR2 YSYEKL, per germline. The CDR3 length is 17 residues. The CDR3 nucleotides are TGCGCCAGCAGCCTGCAGGAGGCCCCGGGAATGTCCGGGGAGCTGTTTTTT. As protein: CASSLQEAPGMSGELFF.

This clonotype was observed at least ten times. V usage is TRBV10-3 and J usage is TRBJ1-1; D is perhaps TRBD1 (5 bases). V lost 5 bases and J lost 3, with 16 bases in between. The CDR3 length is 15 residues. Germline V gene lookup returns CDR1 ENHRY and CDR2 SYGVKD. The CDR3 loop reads CAISQGPGEDTEAFF. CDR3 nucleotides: TGTGCCATCAGTCAAGGGCCGGGGGAGGACACTGAAGCTTTCTTT.

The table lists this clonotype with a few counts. As DNA, the CDR3 is TGTGCCAGCAGCCCGAGGGGGCGAGGTGCCGGGTACGAGCAGTACGTC. Translating it yields CASSPRGRGAGYEQYV. The rearrangement joins TRBV28 to TRBJ2-7, with TRBD1 identical over 7 bases. Germline CDR1 reads MDHEN; CDR2 reads SYDVKM. V was pared by 6 bases and J by 4 bases, with 15 bases of the junction left unmatched. The CDR3 has 16 amino acids.

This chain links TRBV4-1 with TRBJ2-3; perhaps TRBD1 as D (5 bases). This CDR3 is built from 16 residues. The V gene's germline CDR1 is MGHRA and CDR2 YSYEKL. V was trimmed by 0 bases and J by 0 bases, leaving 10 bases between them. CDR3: CASSQDQGISTDTQYF. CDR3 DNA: TGCGCCAGCAGCCAAGACCAGGGTATTAGCACAGATACGCAGTATTTT.

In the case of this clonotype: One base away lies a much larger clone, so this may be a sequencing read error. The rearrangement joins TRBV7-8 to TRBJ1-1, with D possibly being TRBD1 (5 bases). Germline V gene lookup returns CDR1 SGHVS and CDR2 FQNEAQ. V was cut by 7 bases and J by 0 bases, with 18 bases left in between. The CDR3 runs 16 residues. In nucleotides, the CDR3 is TGTGCCAGCAACTCAGGGCTCCCTTGGATGAACACTGAAGCTTTCTTT. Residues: CASNSGLPWMNTEAFF.